The 20 T cell receptor beta chains presented below share a single source sample, sequenced in a study of shared clonotypes between healthy human individuals. The data were produced by immunoSEQ multiplex PCR, yet TCRdb's version contains in-frame clones alone and is incomplete. The top ten hold over 0.12% of the sample, which has roughly 2.5 million clones, over 85% seen once. Sequenced input: naive CD4+ T cells sorted from blood. Subset given: CD45RA+ positively selected. These receptors originate from a young man in good health.

The chain couples TRBV6-5 to TRBJ2-5, with TRBD2 matching over 8 bases. The CDR3 contains 16 residues. The V and J ends lost 0 bases and 7 bases, in that order; junction bases with no gene match: 10. The V gene's germline CDR1 is MNHEY and CDR2 SVGAGI. CDR3 DNA: TGTGCCAGCAGTTACTCGAATCCTGGACTAGCTGGGACCCAGTACTTC. Translated, it gives CASSYSNPGLAGTQYF.

This sequence joins TRBV7-9 and TRBJ1-2; 9 positions match TRBD1. Germline V lookup: CDR1 SEHNR, CDR2 FQNEAQ (reference sequence). Germline trimming cut 3 bases from V and 8 bases from J; bases unmatched to any gene: 13. This CDR3 region has 16 residues. The CDR3 DNA is TGTGCCAGCAGCTTCTTCCGGACGGGACAGGGTGGGGGCTACACCTTC. Amino acid sequence: CASSFFRTGQGGGYTF.

The rearrangement uses TRBV7-3 and TRBJ2-2; TRBD1 matches at 10 bases. The germline V gene encodes CDR1 SGHTA and CDR2 FQGTGA. The CDR3 runs to 17 residues. The J segment lost 1 base and the V segment lost 5 bases, leaving 7 bases of the junction unmatched. CDR3 amino acids: CASSPRDRGMNTGELFF. CDR3 in DNA: TGTGCCAGCAGCCCCCGGGACAGGGGAATGAACACCGGGGAGCTGTTTTTT.

This clone was seen a handful of times. The rearrangement joins TRBV27 to TRBJ1-5; D may be TRBD1 (5 bases). Trimming removed 6 bases at V and 11 bases at J, with 20 bases between. Germline CDR1 reads MNHEY; CDR2 reads SMNVEV (reference sequence). This CDR3 is built from 14 residues. The CDR3 DNA reads as TGTGCCAGCAGCTCTACTCCAGGGTCTCTGGCCCAGCATTTT. It encodes CASSSTPGSLAQHF.

The chain joins TRBV4-1 to TRBJ1-6; D is unclear. The germline gives CDR1 MGHRA, CDR2 YSYEKL. This CDR3 has 13 residues. With 4 bases removed from V and 9 bases from J, the gap between germline ends came to 10 bases. The CDR3 DNA follows: TGCGCCAGCAGCCCCGACTACGGTTCACCCCTCCACTTT. Translated: CASSPDYGSPLHF.

The chain joins TRBV6-1 to TRBJ1-4; D unresolved. V was pared by 2 bases and J by 4 bases, with 8 bases between. Germline assignment: CDR1 MNHNS and CDR2 SASEGT. The CDR3 length is 14 residues. CDR3 DNA sequence: TGTGCCAGCAGTGAACCCCAGTTTAATGAAAAACTGTTTTTT. Translation gives CASSEPQFNEKLFF.

Concerning this clone: With a much larger clone just one base away, this may be a read error. Other DNA sequences of this sample code for an identical CDR3. The chain couples TRBV18 to TRBJ2-3; no firm D call. The CDR3 is 13 amino acids. Germline V gives CDR1 KGHSH, CDR2 LQKENI. The V end was cut by 3 bases, the J end by 1 base, with 5 bases between. The CDR3 coding sequence is TGTGCCAGCTCACCCCCGGGCACAGATACGCAGTATTTT. It specifies CASSPPGTDTQYF.

CDR3 sequence: CASVPGEGRTDTQYF. The CDR3 nucleotides are TGTGCCAGCGTCCCGGGCGAGGGACGCACAGATACGCAGTATTTT. This chain links TRBV28 with TRBJ2-3, with D perhaps given as TRBD1 or TRBD2 (5 bases each). CDR1 and CDR2 from the germline V gene are MDHEN and SYDVKM. The CDR3 is 15 residues long. Trimming shortened V by 8 bases and J by 1 base, and 16 bases separated the two germline ends. Based on the CDR3 plus reference TRBV28 and TRBJ2-3, the full variable domain is DVKVTQSSRYLVKRTGEKVFLECVQDMDHENMFWYRQDPGLGLRLIYFSYDVKMKEKGDIPEGYSVSREKKERFSLILESASTNQTSMYLCASVPGEGRTDTQYFGPGTRLTVL.

The chain is built from TRBV11-2 and TRBJ2-3; D is undetermined. The CDR3 is 14 amino acids. The V end lost 4 bases, the J end lost 3 bases, and 11 bases lay between the germline ends. Germline V gene lookup returns CDR1 SGHAT and CDR2 FQNNGV. The CDR3 coding sequence is TGTGCCAGCAGCTCGTCCTTAGCAACAGATACGCAGTATTTT. It is translated as CASSSSLATDTQYF.

About this clone itself: Distinct nucleotide sequences in the sample also encode this CDR3. The chain is built from TRBV7-2 and TRBJ1-1; no definite D call. The CDR3 is made up of 15 amino acids. Germline V CDR1 and CDR2: SGHTA, FQGNSA. Between the trimmed V and J ends, which lost 0 bases and 0 bases, there was a span of 8 bases. CDR3 region: CASSLAARVNTEAFF. CDR3 DNA sequence: TGTGCCAGCAGCTTAGCAGCAAGAGTGAACACTGAAGCTTTCTTT.

On this clone itself: Other DNA sequences in this sample translate to the same CDR3. The rearrangement links TRBV30 to TRBJ2-1; 7 bases align to TRBD1. With V trimmed by 4 bases and J by 2 bases, 2 bases remained unmatched. CDR1 and CDR2 (germline): GTSNPN, SVGIG (reference sequence). CDR3 length: 13 amino acids. DNA for the CDR3: TGTGCCTGGACAGGGGGTACCTACAATGAGCAGTTCTTC. Residues: CAWTGGTYNEQFF.

The chain combines TRBV9 with TRBJ2-7; TRBD1 might be the D (6 bases). V was pared by 4 bases and J by 2 bases, with 13 bases between. The germline V gene encodes CDR1 SGDLS and CDR2 YYNGEE. CDR3 length: 14 amino acids. For the CDR3, the DNA is TGTGCCAGCAGCCCCAGGGGACCGACCTACGAGCAGTACTTC. It codes for CASSPRGPTYEQYF.

This CDR3 is CASSRGDRGGEKLFF. CDR3 sequence (DNA): TGTGCCAGCAGTCGAGGGGACAGGGGTGGGGAAAAACTGTTTTTT. This rearrangement joins TRBV6-5 to TRBJ1-4, with 10 bases fitting TRBD1. CDR1 is MNHEY and CDR2 is SVGAGI in the germline V gene. The V segment lost 5 bases and the J segment 8 bases; nucleotides outside the gene matches: 8. This CDR3 has 15 residues.

V is TRBV11-2 and J is TRBJ1-1, with D uncertain. Germline lookup yields CDR1 SGHAT and CDR2 FQNNGV. The length of the CDR3 is 14 residues. V was clipped by 3 bases and J by 5 bases, with 13 bases between them. DNA of the CDR3: TGTGCCAGCAGCTTGTCGGTGGGCAATACTGAAGCTTTCTTT. Residues: CASSLSVGNTEAFF. Looking up the rest from reference TRBV11-2 and TRBJ1-1 gives the full variable domain: EAGVAQSPRYKIIEKRQSVAFWCNPISGHATLYWYQQILGQGPKLLIQFQNNGVVDDSQLPKDRFSAERLKGVDSTLKIQPAKLEDSAVYLCASSLSVGNTEAFFGQGTRLTVV.

The chain has TRBV15 and TRBJ2-1; a weak D match, TRBD2 (6 bases). CDR1 LNHNV and CDR2 YYDKDF come from the germline V gene (reference sequence). CDR3 length equals 15 residues. Trimming stripped 1 base from V and 5 bases from J, with 12 bases between. CDR3 bases: TGTGCCACCAGCAGAGGGGGTCTAGCGAACAATGAGCAGTTCTTC. Its protein product is CATSRGGLANNEQFF.

The CDR3 DNA reads as TGTGCCAGCTCACCACTTGCGACGGGACAGGTGTTGGAGACCCAGTACTTC. Protein product: CASSPLATGQVLETQYF. The rearrangement joins TRBV18 to TRBJ2-5; TRBD1 matches at 8 bases. Germline V gene lookup returns CDR1 KGHSH and CDR2 LQKENI. V lost 1 base to trimming and J lost 5 bases; unmatched junction nucleotides: 12. The CDR3 consists of 17 residues.

The rearrangement uses TRBV18 and TRBJ2-3, with 9 nucleotides matching TRBD2. The CDR3 sequence is 17 residues long. Germline V gene lookup returns CDR1 KGHSH and CDR2 LQKENI. The V and J ends lost 4 bases and 2 bases, in that order; junction bases with no gene match: 10. The chain's CDR3 is CASSRNVVAGDTDTQYF. CDR3 in DNA: TGTGCCAGCTCACGAAATGTGGTAGCGGGGGACACAGATACGCAGTATTTT.

The rearrangement links TRBV6-6 to TRBJ2-7, with D possibly matching TRBD1 (6 bases). The CDR3 runs 12 residues. Trimming took off 6 bases at V and 4 bases at J, with 10 bases between the two ends. Germline assignment: CDR1 MNHNY and CDR2 SVGAGI (reference sequence). CDR3 sequence: CASRAGVYEQYF. The CDR3 DNA is TGTGCCAGCAGGGCAGGGGTATACGAGCAGTACTTC.

The CDR3 sequence is CATSREPARAETQYF. The CDR3 region has the DNA TGTGCCACCAGCAGAGAACCCGCCAGGGCAGAGACCCAGTACTTC. The J gene is TRBJ2-5, the V gene TRBV15; D may be TRBD1 (5 bases). The germline V gene encodes CDR1 LNHNV and CDR2 YYDKDF (reference sequence). This CDR3 is 15 amino acids long. The germline V and J ends were trimmed by 0 bases and 4 bases, with 12 bases remaining between them.

The rearrangement uses TRBV7-8 and TRBJ1-2, with D hard to call. V lost 2 bases and J 5 bases, leaving 15 bases between the germline ends. The CDR3 runs to 15 residues. CDR1 and CDR2 from the germline V gene are SGHVS and FQNEAQ. The CDR3 nucleotides are TGTGCCAGCAGCTTACAGGTTTCCTACGATTATGGCTACACCTTC. Translation: CASSLQVSYDYGYTF.